This is a list of T cell receptor beta chains from one sample in a study of radiotherapy plus CTLA-4 blockade in lung cancer. Libraries were prepared by immunoSEQ multiplex PCR; TCRdb keeps only in-frame clonotypes and omits some of them. The table records 53,000 or so clones, 70% to 90% of them present only once. Material: peripheral blood, obtained from a patient treated with radiotherapy plus ipilimumab. These TCRs come from a human donor with non-small cell lung cancer that progressed on radiotherapy plus ipilimumab. Some clones in this sample may be carry-over from other donors' samples. The CDR3 runs from the conserved cysteine through the conserved F or W. Each record gives: J gene, V gene, D gene, clone size, CDR3 DNA, CDR3 protein. D genes are given only for firm matches. Size values are once, few and many counts, or a class for expanded clones, and some rows have none.

J gene: TRBJ2-3; V gene: TRBV7-2; D gene: .; clone size: .; CDR3 DNA: TGTGCCAGCAGCGTCGGACACACAGATACGCAGTATTTT; CDR3 protein: CASSVGHTDTQYF
J gene: TRBJ2-1; V gene: TRBV7-9; D gene: .; clone size: .; CDR3 DNA: TGTGCCAGCAGCCCGGACACCAATGAGCAGTTCTTC; CDR3 protein: CASSPDTNEQFF
J gene: TRBJ2-3; V gene: TRBV6-1; D gene: TRBD1; clone size: .; CDR3 DNA: TGTGCCAGCAGTGAGGAACTGGACAGGATTACGCAGTATTTT; CDR3 protein: CASSEELDRITQYF
J gene: TRBJ1-2; V gene: TRBV4-1; D gene: .; clone size: .; CDR3 DNA: TGCGCCAGCAGCCAAGCCACCAGGGGCCTTTATGGCTACACCTTC; CDR3 protein: CASSQATRGLYGYTF
J gene: TRBJ2-5; V gene: TRBV27; D gene: .; clone size: .; CDR3 DNA: TGTGCCAGCTCCGCAGATCAAGAGACCCAGTACTTC; CDR3 protein: CASSADQETQYF
J gene: TRBJ2-7; V gene: TRBV5-4; D gene: TRBD1; clone size: .; CDR3 DNA: TGTGCCAGCAGCGACGCTGCAGGGGGCGGTTACGAGCAGTACTTC; CDR3 protein: CASSDAAGGGYEQYF
J gene: TRBJ1-2; V gene: TRBV6-6; D gene: TRBD1; clone size: few; CDR3 DNA: TGTGCCAGCAGGGCACTAGACAGGGGCGCCTATGGCTACACCTTC; CDR3 protein: CASRALDRGAYGYTF
J gene: TRBJ2-7; V gene: TRBV10-2; D gene: TRBD1; clone size: .; CDR3 DNA: TGCGCCATCAATAACCCGGACAGGGAAAACGAGCAGTACTTC; CDR3 protein: CAINNPDRENEQYF
J gene: TRBJ1-4; V gene: TRBV5-6; D gene: .; clone size: .; CDR3 DNA: TGTGCCAGCAGCCCGGAGGGGTCCGAAAAACTGTTTTTT; CDR3 protein: CASSPEGSEKLFF
J gene: TRBJ1-1; V gene: TRBV19; D gene: .; clone size: .; CDR3 DNA: TGTGCCAGTAGTATAACCAGGGATGTTAACACTGAAGCTTTCTTT; CDR3 protein: CASSITRDVNTEAFF
J gene: TRBJ2-3; V gene: TRBV30; D gene: TRBD2; clone size: .; CDR3 DNA: TGTGCCTGGAGCTCGGGGGGTCTTAGCACAGATACGCAGTATTTT; CDR3 protein: CAWSSGGLSTDTQYF
J gene: TRBJ2-3; V gene: TRBV7-8; D gene: .; clone size: .; CDR3 DNA: TGTGCCAGCAGCTCCGGACAGTTTTCCACAGATACGCAGTATTTT; CDR3 protein: CASSSGQFSTDTQYF
J gene: TRBJ1-1; V gene: TRBV14; D gene: .; clone size: .; CDR3 DNA: TGTGCCAGCAGCCAAGATTGGACAGCCATGAACACTGAAGCTTTCTTT; CDR3 protein: CASSQDWTAMNTEAFF
J gene: TRBJ2-1; V gene: TRBV10-3; D gene: TRBD2; clone size: .; CDR3 DNA: TGTGCCATCACCCCGACTCTTCGCGGGAGGACATACGAGTACAATGAGCAGTTCTTC; CDR3 protein: CAITPTLRGRTYEYNEQFF
J gene: TRBJ1-2; V gene: TRBV10-3; D gene: .; clone size: .; CDR3 DNA: TGTGCCATCAGTGAGTCTCGGGTTAACTATGGCTACACCTTC; CDR3 protein: CAISESRVNYGYTF
J gene: TRBJ2-7; V gene: TRBV27; D gene: .; clone size: .; CDR3 DNA: TGTGCCAGCAGTTACCGCTTCGAGTCCGACGAGCAGTACTTC; CDR3 protein: CASSYRFESDEQYF
J gene: TRBJ1-5; V gene: TRBV28; D gene: TRBD1; clone size: .; CDR3 DNA: TGTGCCAGCAGTAGGGGGCGCGGCAATCAGCCCCAGCATTTT; CDR3 protein: CASSRGRGNQPQHF
J gene: TRBJ2-7; V gene: TRBV5-6; D gene: .; clone size: few; CDR3 DNA: TGTGCCAGCAGCCTAAGTAGCGAGCAGTACTTC; CDR3 protein: CASSLSSEQYF
J gene: TRBJ2-1; V gene: TRBV2; D gene: TRBD2; clone size: .; CDR3 DNA: TGTGCCAGCAGTTTGACTAGCGGGAGGAAGGGGGAGCAGTTCTTC; CDR3 protein: CASSLTSGRKGEQFF
J gene: TRBJ2-7; V gene: TRBV10-3; D gene: .; clone size: .; CDR3 DNA: TGTGCCATCAGTGAGCCCCCAACGTACAGGGCGAGCTCCTACGAGCAGTACTTC; CDR3 protein: CAISEPPTYRASSYEQYF
J gene: TRBJ1-1; V gene: TRBV18; D gene: TRBD1; clone size: .; CDR3 DNA: TGTGCCAGCTCACCCCAGGGGGCCGGCACTGAAGCTTTCTTT; CDR3 protein: CASSPQGAGTEAFF
J gene: TRBJ1-6; V gene: TRBV5-1; D gene: TRBD1; clone size: .; CDR3 DNA: TGCGCCAGCAGCACGGGACAGCAACGAAATTCACCCCTCCACTTT; CDR3 protein: CASSTGQQRNSPLHF
J gene: TRBJ1-2; V gene: TRBV6-6; D gene: .; clone size: .; CDR3 DNA: TGTGCCAGCACGACATACCCATATCATGGCTACACCTTC; CDR3 protein: CASTTYPYHGYTF
J gene: TRBJ2-7; V gene: TRBV5-1; D gene: TRBD1; clone size: .; CDR3 DNA: TGCGCCAGCAGCTTTGCAGTCGGGACAGGGGCCGAGCAGTACTTC; CDR3 protein: CASSFAVGTGAEQYF
J gene: TRBJ1-1; V gene: TRBV19; D gene: .; clone size: .; CDR3 DNA: TGTGCCAGTAGTATCTGGCGGCTGAACACTGAAGCTTTCTTT; CDR3 protein: CASSIWRLNTEAFF
J gene: TRBJ2-1; V gene: TRBV29-1; D gene: .; clone size: .; CDR3 DNA: TGCAGCGTTGAAGATGTGGAGTCGAGCTCCTACAATGAGCAGTTCTTC; CDR3 protein: CSVEDVESSSYNEQFF
J gene: TRBJ2-7; V gene: TRBV14; D gene: .; clone size: few; CDR3 DNA: TGTGCCAGCAGCCAAGCGTACGAGCAGTACTTC; CDR3 protein: CASSQAYEQYF
J gene: TRBJ2-4; V gene: TRBV5-1; D gene: TRBD1; clone size: .; CDR3 DNA: TGCGCCAGCAGCGGCGGACAGGGGACGGCAAACATTCAGTACTTC; CDR3 protein: CASSGGQGTANIQYF
J gene: TRBJ2-5; V gene: TRBV7-8; D gene: TRBD1; clone size: .; CDR3 DNA: TGTGCCAGCAGCCCGGGACAGGGGAGGTTGGAGACCCAGTACTTC; CDR3 protein: CASSPGQGRLETQYF
J gene: TRBJ2-7; V gene: TRBV2; D gene: TRBD2; clone size: .; CDR3 DNA: TGTGCCAGCAAAATCGTAAGCGGGGGGAACTACGAGCAGTACTTC; CDR3 protein: CASKIVSGGNYEQYF
J gene: TRBJ1-5; V gene: TRBV5-6; D gene: TRBD1; clone size: .; CDR3 DNA: TGTGCCAGCAGCTGGACAGGGTCAGGGCAGCCCCAGCATTTT; CDR3 protein: CASSWTGSGQPQHF
J gene: TRBJ2-7; V gene: TRBV5-5; D gene: TRBD2; clone size: few; CDR3 DNA: TGTGCCAGCTCCAGCGGGAGGGCCCGTTTGACCTACGAGCAGTACTTC; CDR3 protein: CASSSGRARLTYEQYF
J gene: TRBJ2-3; V gene: TRBV11-2; D gene: TRBD2; clone size: .; CDR3 DNA: TGTGCCAGCAGCCCCACTAGCGGGGGTCCGTTTACGCAGTATTTT; CDR3 protein: CASSPTSGGPFTQYF
J gene: TRBJ2-1; V gene: TRBV15; D gene: TRBD2; clone size: once; CDR3 DNA: TGTGCCACCAGCTACGGCGGGGGGAGCTTCAATGAGCAGTTCTTC; CDR3 protein: CATSYGGGSFNEQFF
J gene: TRBJ1-5; V gene: TRBV11-2; D gene: .; clone size: .; CDR3 DNA: TGTGCCAGCAGTCTCTCTCTAGATCAGCCCCAGCATTTT; CDR3 protein: CASSLSLDQPQHF
J gene: TRBJ2-3; V gene: TRBV18; D gene: TRBD2; clone size: .; CDR3 DNA: TGTGCCAGCTCACCACCCCCAGGCGGGGGGTTGGATACGCAGTATTTT; CDR3 protein: CASSPPPGGGLDTQYF
J gene: TRBJ2-1; V gene: TRBV27; D gene: TRBD2; clone size: .; CDR3 DNA: TGTGCCAGCAGTTCGGTAACTAGCGGGAGAAGAGGTGAGCAGTTCTTC; CDR3 protein: CASSSVTSGRRGEQFF
J gene: TRBJ2-2; V gene: TRBV11-2; D gene: TRBD2; clone size: .; CDR3 DNA: TGTGCCAGCAGCACCAAAAGAGCGGGAGAGAGGATCGGGGAGCTGTTTTTT; CDR3 protein: CASSTKRAGERIGELFF
J gene: TRBJ2-3; V gene: TRBV9; D gene: .; clone size: .; CDR3 DNA: TGTGCCAGCAGCGTAGCCCCGAGCACAGATACGCAGTATTTT; CDR3 protein: CASSVAPSTDTQYF
J gene: TRBJ2-2; V gene: TRBV7-2; D gene: TRBD2; clone size: once; CDR3 DNA: TGTGCCAGCAGCACGACTAGCGGGAGTAGGGCCGGGGAGCTGTTTTTT; CDR3 protein: CASSTTSGSRAGELFF
J gene: TRBJ1-2; V gene: TRBV19; D gene: TRBD1; clone size: .; CDR3 DNA: TGTGCCAGTAGGACGACAGGGGGCGGCTATGGCTACACCTTC; CDR3 protein: CASRTTGGGYGYTF
J gene: TRBJ2-2; V gene: TRBV9; D gene: .; clone size: .; CDR3 DNA: TGTGCCAGCAGCGTAGTATCACTACCCAACACCGGGGAGCTGTTTTTT; CDR3 protein: CASSVVSLPNTGELFF
J gene: TRBJ2-2; V gene: TRBV6-6; D gene: TRBD1; clone size: .; CDR3 DNA: TGTGCCAGCACCGGACAGGGTGGCGGGGAGCTGTTTTTT; CDR3 protein: CASTGQGGGELFF
J gene: TRBJ1-3; V gene: TRBV6-1; D gene: .; clone size: .; CDR3 DNA: TGTGCCAGCAGTGAGGACAGAGTTCTCTCTGGAAACACCATATATTTT; CDR3 protein: CASSEDRVLSGNTIYF
J gene: TRBJ2-3; V gene: TRBV7-3; D gene: .; clone size: .; CDR3 DNA: TGTGCCAGCAGCTTAGGGGGCGGCGGGACAGATACGCAGTATTTT; CDR3 protein: CASSLGGGGTDTQYF
J gene: TRBJ2-7; V gene: TRBV21-1; D gene: .; clone size: .; CDR3 DNA: TGTGCCAGCAGCAAATTTTCCTCTCGGTCGGGGGAGCCCTACGAGCAGTACTTC; CDR3 protein: CASSKFSSRSGEPYEQYF
J gene: TRBJ2-7; V gene: TRBV27; D gene: .; clone size: .; CDR3 DNA: TGTGCCAGCAGTCCTGACAGGTCCCTTTACGAGCAGTACTTC; CDR3 protein: CASSPDRSLYEQYF
J gene: TRBJ1-5; V gene: TRBV27; D gene: .; clone size: .; CDR3 DNA: TGTGCCAGCAGTTTAGCGGAGAATCAGCCCCAGCATTTT; CDR3 protein: CASSLAENQPQHF
J gene: TRBJ2-7; V gene: TRBV5-1; D gene: TRBD2; clone size: .; CDR3 DNA: TGCGCCAGCAGCTTACCTAGCGGGAATACCTACGAGCAGTACTTC; CDR3 protein: CASSLPSGNTYEQYF
J gene: TRBJ2-2; V gene: TRBV7-9; D gene: TRBD2; clone size: few; CDR3 DNA: TGTGCCAGCAGCTTAGGCGGGAGGCGTTCCGGGGAGCTGTTTTTT; CDR3 protein: CASSLGGRRSGELFF
J gene: TRBJ2-5; V gene: TRBV7-2; D gene: .; clone size: .; CDR3 DNA: TGTGCCAGCAGCTTTTTTACCAGCGGACAAGAGACCCAGTACTTC; CDR3 protein: CASSFFTSGQETQYF
J gene: TRBJ2-1; V gene: TRBV11-2; D gene: .; clone size: few; CDR3 DNA: TGTGCCAGCAGCTTACTTCGCAGGGGCCATCTAAATGAGCAGTTCTTC; CDR3 protein: CASSLLRRGHLNEQFF
J gene: TRBJ2-1; V gene: TRBV5-1; D gene: TRBD1; clone size: .; CDR3 DNA: TGCGCCAGCAGCCGACAGGGGGCGTCCTACAATGAGCAGTTCTTC; CDR3 protein: CASSRQGASYNEQFF
J gene: TRBJ1-2; V gene: TRBV5-1; D gene: .; clone size: .; CDR3 DNA: TGCGCCAGCAGCGAGGGGGGGGACGATGGCTACACCTTC; CDR3 protein: CASSEGGDDGYTF
J gene: TRBJ2-1; V gene: TRBV4-3; D gene: TRBD2; clone size: .; CDR3 DNA: TGCGCCAGCAGCCAAGATTCGCAGGTTGCGGGAGATAGGGAGCAGTTCTTC; CDR3 protein: CASSQDSQVAGDREQFF
J gene: TRBJ2-7; V gene: TRBV28; D gene: .; clone size: once; CDR3 DNA: TGTGCCAGCAGTCCCGCCGGGGGGCGTAGGGCCGAGCAGTACTTC; CDR3 protein: CASSPAGGRRAEQYF
J gene: TRBJ2-2; V gene: TRBV2; D gene: TRBD1; clone size: .; CDR3 DNA: TGTGCCAGCTATATCCTCGGGACAGGCCCCGGGGAGCTGTTTTTT; CDR3 protein: CASYILGTGPGELFF